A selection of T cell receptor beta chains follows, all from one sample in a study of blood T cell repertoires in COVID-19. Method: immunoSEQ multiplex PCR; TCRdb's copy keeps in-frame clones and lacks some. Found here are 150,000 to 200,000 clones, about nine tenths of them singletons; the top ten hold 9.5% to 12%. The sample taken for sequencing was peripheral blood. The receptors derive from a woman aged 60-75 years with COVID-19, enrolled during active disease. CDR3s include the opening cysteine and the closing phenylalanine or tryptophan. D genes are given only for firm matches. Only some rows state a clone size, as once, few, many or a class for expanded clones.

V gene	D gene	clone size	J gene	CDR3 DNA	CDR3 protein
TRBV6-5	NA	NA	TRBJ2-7	TGTGCCAGCAGTTACGTTGGGGGGGCGGAGCAGTACTTC	CASSYVGGAEQYF
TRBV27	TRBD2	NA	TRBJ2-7	TGTGCCAGCAGTTTGACTAGCGACTACGAGCAGTACTTC	CASSLTSDYEQYF
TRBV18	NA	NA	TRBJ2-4	TGTGCCAGCTCACCGCCTTCTAGGGCCAAAAACATTCAGTACTTC	CASSPPSRAKNIQYF
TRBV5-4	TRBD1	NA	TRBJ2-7	TGTGCCAGCAGCTCGACAGGGGGGGGCGAGCAGTACTTC	CASSSTGGGEQYF
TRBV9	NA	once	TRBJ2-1	TGTGCCAGCAGCCTCCAGGCCGTGGGCAATGAGCAGTTCTTC	CASSLQAVGNEQFF
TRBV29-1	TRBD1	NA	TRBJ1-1	TGCAGCGCCCTAAAGACAGGGGGGAGAACTGAAGCTTTCTTT	CSALKTGGRTEAFF
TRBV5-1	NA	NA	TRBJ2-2	TGCGCCAGCAGCCTCCGGGGGAGGTTCACCGGGGAGCTGTTTTTT	CASSLRGRFTGELFF
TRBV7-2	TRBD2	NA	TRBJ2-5	TGTGCCAGCAGCTCTAGCGGGAGGGGGGAGACCCAGTACTTC	CASSSSGRGETQYF
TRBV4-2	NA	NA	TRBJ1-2	TGTGCCAGCAGCCAAGCGGACAGAAGGGTCTATGGCTACACCTTC	CASSQADRRVYGYTF
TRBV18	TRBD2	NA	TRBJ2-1	TGTGCCAGCTCACCGGGACTAGCCAATGAGCAGTTCTTC	CASSPGLANEQFF
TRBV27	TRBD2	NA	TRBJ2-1	TGTGCCAGCAGAAAAACTAGCGGGAGCTCCTACAATGAGCAGTTCTTC	CASRKTSGSSYNEQFF
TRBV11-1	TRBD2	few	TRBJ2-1	TGTGCCAGCAGTACTGGACTAGCGGGAGGGAATGAGCAGTTCTTC	CASSTGLAGGNEQFF
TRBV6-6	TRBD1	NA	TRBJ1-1	TGTGCCAGCAGCATCCGAAGGGACAGGGGGACTGAAGCTTTCTTT	CASSIRRDRGTEAFF
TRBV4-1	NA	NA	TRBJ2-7	TGCGCCAGCAGCCAAATGGGAGGTCCCCTCTACGAGCAGTACTTC	CASSQMGGPLYEQYF
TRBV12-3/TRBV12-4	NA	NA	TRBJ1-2	TGTGCCAGCAGTAAAGGGGATAGTTACACCTTC	CASSKGDSYTF
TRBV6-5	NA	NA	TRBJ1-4	TGTGCCAGCAGTTCCCCCCGGGTCTTGGGAGATGAAAAACTGTTTTTT	CASSSPRVLGDEKLFF
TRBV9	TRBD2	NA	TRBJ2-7	TGTGCCAGCAGCGCCGGGACTAGTTTCGGCGAGCAGTACTTC	CASSAGTSFGEQYF
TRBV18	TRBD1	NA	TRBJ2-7	TGTGCCAGCTCACCGACTGTACAGGGGGACTACGAGCAGTACTTC	CASSPTVQGDYEQYF
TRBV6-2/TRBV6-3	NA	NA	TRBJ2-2	TGTGCCAGCAGTTATATACGTCGGATTCGTGTCCGGCGGGATTTCACCGGGGAGCTGTTTTTT	CASSYIRRIRVRRDFTGELFF
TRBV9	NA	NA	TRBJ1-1	TGTGCCAGCAGCGTAGGCCAGACCGGGGTAGCTTTCTTT	CASSVGQTGVAFF
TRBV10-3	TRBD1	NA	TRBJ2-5	TGTGCCAGACGGACAGGGCGACAGACCCAGTACTTC	CARRTGRQTQYF
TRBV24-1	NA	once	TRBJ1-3	TGTGCCACCAGTGATTGGCCCTTCAGGGTCCGCTCTGGAAACACCATATATTTT	CATSDWPFRVRSGNTIYF
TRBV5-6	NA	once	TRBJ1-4	TGTGCCAGCAGCTTGTATCGCCCGGGTAGTCGGTGGAGTGAAAAACTGTTTTTT	CASSLYRPGSRWSEKLFF
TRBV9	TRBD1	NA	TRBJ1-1	TGTGCCAGCAGCGTAGATGGACAGGTTGAAACTGAAGCTTTCTTT	CASSVDGQVETEAFF
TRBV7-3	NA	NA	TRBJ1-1	TGTGCCAGCAGCTTATGGGGTCAGGGCTTGAACACTGAAGCTTTCTTT	CASSLWGQGLNTEAFF
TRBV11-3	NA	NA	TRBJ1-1	TGTGCCAGCAGCTTGCGGGGTCCAAGGGAAGCTTTCTTT	CASSLRGPREAFF
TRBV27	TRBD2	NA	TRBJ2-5	TGTGCCAGCAGTTTATTCAAGGGACTAGCGGGAGGAGAGACCCAGTACTTC	CASSLFKGLAGGETQYF
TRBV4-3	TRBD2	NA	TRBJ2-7	TGCGCCAGCAGCCAAGATTTTAAACTAGCGGGGTTCTACGAGCAGTACTTC	CASSQDFKLAGFYEQYF
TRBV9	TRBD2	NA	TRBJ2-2	TGTGCCAGCAGCGTAGCTCTACTGGGACTAGCGGGAGCCGGGACCGGGGAGCTGTTTTTT	CASSVALLGLAGAGTGELFF
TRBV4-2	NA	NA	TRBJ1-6	TGTGCCAGCAGCCAAGATTTACCAGGGGATAATTCACCCCTCCACTTT	CASSQDLPGDNSPLHF
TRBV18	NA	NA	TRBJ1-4	TGTGCCAGCTCACCACTTCAGACAGAAAAACTGTTTTTT	CASSPLQTEKLFF
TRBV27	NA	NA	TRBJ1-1	TGTGCCAGCAGTTTATTCACGCGGGGAGGCACTGAAGCTTTCTTT	CASSLFTRGGTEAFF
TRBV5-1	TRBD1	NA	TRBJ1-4	TGCGCCAGCAGGAAGACAGGGGGCGGTGTCGAAAAACTGTTTTTT	CASRKTGGGVEKLFF
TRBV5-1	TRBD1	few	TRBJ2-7	TGCGCCAGCAGCCCCATGACAGGGGGCTACGAGCAGTACTTC	CASSPMTGGYEQYF
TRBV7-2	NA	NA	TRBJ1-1	TGTGCCAGCAGGTTCCTGAGGGGGTCGAACACTGAAGCTTTCTTT	CASRFLRGSNTEAFF
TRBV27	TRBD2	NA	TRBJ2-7	TGTGCCAGCAGTTTACTAGCGGGAGTGGGCTACGAGCAGTACTTC	CASSLLAGVGYEQYF
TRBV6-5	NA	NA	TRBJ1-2	TGTGCCAGCAGTTCCCCGGGGACACGGAGGGGCTACACCTTC	CASSSPGTRRGYTF
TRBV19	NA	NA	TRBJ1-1	TGTGCCAGTAGTATAGATCCGTCTGAAGCTTTCTTT	CASSIDPSEAFF
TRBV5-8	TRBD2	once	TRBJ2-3	TGTGCCAGCAGACTAAGACTAGCGGGGCTCACAGATACGCAGTATTTT	CASRLRLAGLTDTQYF
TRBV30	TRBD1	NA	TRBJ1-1	TGTGCCTGGAGTTCCCCCGGACAGGGGAAGACTGAAGCTTTCTTT	CAWSSPGQGKTEAFF